This TCR beta chain was obtained from a study of technical replicates of blood from a handful of donors. Method: immunoSEQ multiplex PCR; TCRdb's copy keeps in-frame clones and lacks some. The sample carries 11,000 to 15,000 clones, roughly 80% recorded once. Germline values: CDR1 LNHDA, CDR2 SQIVND (reference sequence). V gave up 5 bases and J gave up 5 bases; unmatched junction bases: 10. This CDR3 has 15 amino acids. The V and J genes are TRBV19 and TRBJ2-7; TRBD1 matches at 9 bases. The sequenced sample consisted of PBMCs. The origin of this receptor is a human donor in good health. In DNA, the CDR3 is TGTGCCAGTAGTGATTTGGGGACAGGGAATCACGAGCAGTACTTC. Its translation: CASSDLGTGNHEQYF.